These T cell receptor beta chains were read from a single sample in a study of T cell responses to AZD1222 COVID-19 vaccine. Assay: immunoSEQ multiplex PCR; the TCRdb copy retains only in-frame clones and omits some. This sample has under 20,000 clones, with approximately 84% found just once. Sequenced here: peripheral blood, sampled 28 days after the second AZD1222 dose. All receptors derive from an adult who received the AZD1222 COVID-19 vaccine. Both conserved end residues are part of each CDR3. A D gene is named only where the DNA matches it firmly. Clone size is shown for a subset of rows, as once, few, many or a class of expanded clone.

-,-,TRBJ1-5,TRBV18,CASSFGGGAYDQPQHF,TGTGCCAGCTCATTTGGCGGCGGGGCTTACGATCAGCCCCAGCATTTT
-,-,TRBJ2-5,TRBV5-1,CASSPLQSATQYF,TGCGCCAGCAGCCCTCTGCAGTCCGCGACCCAGTACTTC
TRBD1,once,TRBJ1-1,TRBV7-6,CASSLRLAGGNTEAFF,TGTGCCAGCAGCTTAAGGTTAGCAGGGGGAAACACTGAAGCTTTCTTT
TRBD1,-,TRBJ2-7,TRBV27,CASNSGQGLYEQYF,TGTGCCAGCAATTCGGGACAGGGCCTCTACGAGCAGTACTTC
-,once,TRBJ1-1,TRBV20-1,CSASKPGTEAFF,TGCAGTGCTAGTAAGCCGGGCACTGAAGCTTTCTTT
TRBD1,-,TRBJ2-7,TRBV2,CASSGDRGEQYF,TGTGCCAGCAGTGGAGACAGGGGCGAGCAGTACTTC
TRBD2,-,TRBJ2-1,TRBV11-1,CASSSSGDNEQFF,TGTGCCAGCAGCTCTAGCGGCGACAATGAGCAGTTCTTC
-,-,TRBJ1-1,TRBV5-1,CASKWESGSPALTEAFF,TGCGCCAGCAAATGGGAGTCGGGAAGCCCTGCCCTGACTGAAGCTTTCTTT
-,-,TRBJ2-5,TRBV18,CASSPPQQETQYF,TGTGCCAGCTCACCACCGCAGCAAGAGACCCAGTACTTC
TRBD2,-,TRBJ2-3,TRBV13,CASRTRAAGADTQYF,TGTGCCAGCAGAACCAGGGCGGCGGGAGCAGATACGCAGTATTTT
TRBD1,large,TRBJ2-7,TRBV27,CASSLWTGDPYEQYF,TGTGCCAGCAGTCTATGGACAGGGGATCCCTACGAGCAGTACTTC
-,-,TRBJ2-7,TRBV4-1,CASSQEGKRVSGDEQYF,TGCGCCAGCAGCCAAGAAGGTAAAAGGGTGTCCGGCGACGAGCAGTACTTC
-,-,TRBJ1-1,TRBV3-1/TRBV3-2,CASSVTVMNTEAFF,TGTGCCAGCAGCGTGACAGTTATGAACACTGAAGCTTTCTTT
-,-,TRBJ2-5,TRBV7-2,CASSLGARGETQYF,TGTGCCAGCAGCTTAGGGGCACGTGGGGAGACCCAGTACTTC
TRBD1,once,TRBJ2-7,TRBV18,CASSPMGQGGYEQYF,TGTGCCAGCTCACCAATGGGACAGGGTGGCTACGAGCAGTACTTC
TRBD2,-,TRBJ2-5,TRBV7-9,CASSLALAGETQYF,TGTGCCAGCAGCTTAGCCCTAGCGGGCGAGACCCAGTACTTC
TRBD1,-,TRBJ1-5,TRBV28,CASSPRTGRGNQPQHF,TGTGCCAGCAGTCCCAGGACAGGAAGAGGCAATCAGCCCCAGCATTTT
-,-,TRBJ1-5,TRBV6-5,CASTLARESNQPQHF,TGTGCCAGCACCCTAGCAAGGGAGAGCAATCAGCCCCAGCATTTT
-,-,TRBJ2-3,TRBV7-2,CASSLEHSWDSDTDTQYF,TGTGCCAGCAGCTTAGAACATAGTTGGGACTCCGACACAGATACGCAGTATTTT
-,-,TRBJ1-1,TRBV19,CASSPRNMGPEAFF,TGTGCCAGTAGTCCCCGGAATATGGGCCCTGAAGCTTTCTTT
-,-,TRBJ1-4,TRBV7-9,CASSLEGGTTNEKLFF,TGTGCCAGCAGCTTAGAGGGGGGGACAACTAATGAAAAACTGTTTTTT
-,-,TRBJ1-5,TRBV2,CASSEVGALHSNQPQHF,TGTGCCAGCAGTGAAGTGGGGGCCCTCCATAGCAATCAGCCCCAGCATTTT
-,-,TRBJ1-2,TRBV6-5,CASSYEGLDGYTF,TGTGCCAGCAGTTACGAGGGATTAGATGGCTACACCTTC
TRBD1,-,TRBJ1-5,TRBV6-5,CASIPRGRNQPQHF,TGTGCCAGCATTCCCAGGGGGCGGAATCAGCCCCAGCATTTT
-,-,TRBJ1-1,TRBV6-2/TRBV6-3,CASSRQNTEAFF,TGTGCCAGCAGTCGACAGAACACTGAAGCTTTCTTT
TRBD1,-,TRBJ2-7,TRBV19,CASSRYRDSYEQYF,TGTGCCAGTAGTAGATACAGGGACAGCTACGAGCAGTACTTC
TRBD2,-,TRBJ2-1,TRBV6-5,CASSPLAGAGQFF,TGTGCCAGCAGCCCACTAGCGGGAGCTGGGCAGTTCTTC
-,-,TRBJ2-2,TRBV5-1,CASSLGRPNTGELFF,TGCGCCAGCAGCTTGGGACGGCCGAACACCGGGGAGCTGTTTTTT
-,once,TRBJ2-6,TRBV5-1,CASSLGGGSSGANVLTF,TGCGCCAGCAGCTTAGGCGGTGGGAGCTCTGGGGCCAACGTCCTGACTTTC
-,-,TRBJ2-1,TRBV10-3,CAISESSDNEQFF,TGTGCCATCAGTGAGTCGTCAGACAATGAGCAGTTCTTC